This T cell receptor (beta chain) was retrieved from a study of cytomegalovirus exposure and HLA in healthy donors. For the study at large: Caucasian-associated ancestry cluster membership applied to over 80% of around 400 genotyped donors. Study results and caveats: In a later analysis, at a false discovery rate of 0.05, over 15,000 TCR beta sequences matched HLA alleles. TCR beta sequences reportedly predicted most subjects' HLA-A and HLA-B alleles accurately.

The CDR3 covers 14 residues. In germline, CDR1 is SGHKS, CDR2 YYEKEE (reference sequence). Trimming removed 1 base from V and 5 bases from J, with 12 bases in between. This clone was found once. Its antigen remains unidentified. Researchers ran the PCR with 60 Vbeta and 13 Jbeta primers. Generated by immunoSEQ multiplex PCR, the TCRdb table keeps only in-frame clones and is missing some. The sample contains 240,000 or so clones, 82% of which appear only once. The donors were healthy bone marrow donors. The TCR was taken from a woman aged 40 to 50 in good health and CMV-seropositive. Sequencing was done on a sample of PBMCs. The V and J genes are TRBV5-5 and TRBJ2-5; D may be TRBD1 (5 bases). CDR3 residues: CASSLWQGRETQYF. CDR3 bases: TGTGCCAGCAGCTTGTGGCAGGGCCGGGAGACCCAGTACTTC.